Shown below are 15 T cell receptor beta chains from a single sample sequenced in a study of T cells in Graves' hyperthyroidism and ophthalmopathy. Amplification of TCR beta CDR3 regions was performed using RNA transcripts as template. TCR CDR3 underwent first-round RT-PCR with the HTBI primer set. Using its own MiXCR run on the multiplex PCR reads, TCRdb lists one record per CDR3 protein. The sample has under 350,000 distinct CDR3 sequences; around 15% are singletons. Sequences were obtained from blood. The source is a woman aged 55 to 70 with Graves' ophthalmopathy.

This clonotype showed up just a few times. The gene calls are TRBV20-1 and TRBJ2-4; the D is unclear. Per the germline V gene, CDR1 is DFQATT and CDR2 is SNEGSKA (reference sequence). This CDR3 has 15 amino acids. Trimming took 8 bases from V and 0 from J, leaving 17 bases between them. The CDR3 coding sequence is TGCAGTACCCCGGGTCCCTTTCTAGCCAAAAACATTCAGTACTTC. Its translation is CSTPGPFLAKNIQYF.

This clonotype was observed a few times. The rearrangement links TRBV7-7 to TRBJ2-3; no clear D. Looked up from germline, CDR1 is SSHAT and CDR2 is FNYEAQ (reference sequence). The CDR3 consists of 17 residues. The CDR3 reads CASRSPRPQVPKDTQYF. CDR3 in DNA: TGTGCTAGCCGCTCCCCCCGTCCCCAGGTTCCTAAGGATACGCAGTATTTT. The complete variable domain, with remaining parts taken from reference TRBV7-7 and TRBJ2-3, reads GAGVSQSPRYKVTKRGQDVTLRCDPISSHATLYWYQQALGQGPEFLTYFNYEAQPDKSGLPSDRFSAERPEGSISTLTIQRTEQRDSAMYRCASRSPRPQVPKDTQYFGPGTRLTVL.

This clonotype was counted many times. V is TRBV2 and J is TRBJ1-5; D perhaps matches TRBD1 (5 bases). CDR3 size: 16 residues. Germline V gene lookup returns CDR1 SNHLY and CDR2 FYNNEI. The V gene lost 5 bases and the J gene lost 0 bases, with 14 bases spanning the gap. The CDR3 region has the DNA TGTGCCAGCAGTAAAAAGACAGAGTATAGCAATCAGCCCCAGCATTTT. Translation: CASSKKTEYSNQPQHF. The full variable domain, completed using reference TRBV2 and TRBJ1-5, is EPEVTQTPSHQVTQMGQEVILRCVPISNHLYFYWYRQILGQKVEFLVSFYNNEISEKSEIFDDQFSVERPDGSNFTLKIRSTKLEDSAMYFCASSKKTEYSNQPQHFGDGTRLSIL.

CDR3 residues: CASSPSIEGSPPNQPQHF. For the CDR3, the DNA is TGTGCCAGCTCACCGAGTATTGAGGGGTCACCCCCCAATCAGCCCCAGCATTTT. The V call is TRBV18, the J call TRBJ1-5, with D possibly TRBD1 on 5 matching bases. V gave up 3 bases and J gave up 3 bases, with 21 bases separating them. This CDR3 is built from 18 residues. CDR1 KGHSH and CDR2 LQKENI come from the germline V gene.

The table lists this clonotype with many counts. This chain uses TRBV18 with TRBJ2-7; 7 nucleotides match TRBD1. This CDR3 contains 14 residues. J lost 4 bases, V lost 3 bases, and 6 bases had no gene match. Germline lookup yields CDR1 KGHSH and CDR2 LQKENI. As DNA, the CDR3 is TGTGCCAGCTCACCCCGGACAGGACTTTACGAGCAGTACTTC. This gives the protein CASSPRTGLYEQYF. The full variable domain, with the rest looked up from reference TRBV18 and TRBJ2-7, is NAGVMQNPRHLVRRRGQEARLRCSPMKGHSHVYWYRQLPEEGLKFMVYLQKENIIDESGMPKERFSAEFPKEGPSILRIQQVVRGDSAAYFCASSPRTGLYEQYFGPGTRLTVT.

This clonotype was counted many times. The rearrangement uses TRBV18 and TRBJ2-1; 9 bases line up with TRBD1. This CDR3 has 14 amino acids. V lost 7 bases, J lost 2 bases, and 3 bases stayed unmatched. Germline V gene sequence: CDR1 KGHSH, CDR2 LQKENI. This chain's CDR3 is CASLGQGTYNEQFF. The DNA for the CDR3 is TGTGCCAGCTTGGGACAGGGAACCTACAATGAGCAGTTCTTC.

V gene TRBV28 combines with J gene TRBJ1-1; D perhaps matches TRBD1 (5 bases). V shed 8 bases and J shed 3 bases, with 19 bases lying between them. CDR3 length: 15 amino acids. Per germline, CDR1 MDHEN and CDR2 SYDVKM. The CDR3 protein is CASWGGAVRDTEAFF. CDR3 DNA: TGTGCCAGCTGGGGGGGAGCGGTAAGAGACACTGAAGCTTTCTTT.

There are many counts of this clonotype. This chain links TRBV3-1 with TRBJ1-1, with 8 bases matching TRBD1. The CDR3 consists of 14 residues. V dropped 0 bases and J dropped 4; count of bases not matched to a gene: 1. Germline CDR1 LGHDT, CDR2 YNNKEL (reference sequence). Written as DNA, the CDR3 is TGTGCCAGCAGCCAAGACGACAGGGGCACTGAAGCTTTCTTT. This sequence encodes CASSQDDRGTEAFF.

The V gene is TRBV12-3 or TRBV12-4, the J gene TRBJ2-1; D unclear. This CDR3 is built from 15 residues. The V end lost 5 bases, the J end lost 2 bases, and 13 bases lay between the germline ends. CDR3 protein: CASSPTNTPYNEQFF. As DNA, the CDR3 is TGTGCCAGCAGTCCTACTAATACTCCCTACAATGAGCAGTTCTTC.

The CDR3 DNA reads TGTGCCAGCAGTGTGACAGAGATTAGCACAGATACGCAGTATTTT. Its protein is CASSVTEISTDTQYF. The V and J genes are TRBV6-1 and TRBJ2-3, with a weak D call TRBD1 (5 bases). Trimming left V 4 bases short and J 0 bases short, with 11 bases between. This CDR3 contains 15 residues. Germline V gene lookup returns CDR1 MNHNS and CDR2 SASEGT.

This clonotype was seen repeatedly, ten times or more. This chain connects TRBV2 to TRBJ1-1; no reliable D call. Germline assignment: CDR1 SNHLY and CDR2 FYNNEI. This CDR3 is 11 amino acids long. Trimming removed 6 bases at V and 5 bases at J, with 7 bases between. The CDR3 reads CASRRRTEAFF. CDR3 DNA sequence: TGTGCCAGCAGGAGGCGGACTGAAGCTTTCTTT.

This clonotype was counted many times. The chain uses TRBV28 and TRBJ2-7, with D possibly matching TRBD2 (6 bases). This CDR3 is built from 15 residues. Germline CDR1 MDHEN, CDR2 SYDVKM. V was trimmed by 3 bases and J by 0 bases, leaving 12 bases between them. CDR3 loop: CASSFSGLVSYEQYF. CDR3 in DNA: TGTGCCAGCAGTTTTTCGGGACTGGTCTCCTACGAGCAGTACTTC.

This clonotype was observed a few times. V gene TRBV4-3 combines with J gene TRBJ2-2; D not resolved. The CDR3 length is 16 residues. Germline V gives CDR1 LGHNA, CDR2 YSLEER. Trimming pared 0 bases from V and 1 base from J, leaving 9 bases between. Written as DNA, the CDR3 is TGCGCCAGCAGCCAAGATCGACCAGAGAACACCGGGGAGCTGTTTTTT. As protein: CASSQDRPENTGELFF.

As to this clonotype: It may be a read error: a sequence one base away is much more abundant. It is likely a read error, because the conserved phenylalanine at the end of the CDR3 is missing. J is TRBJ1-2 and V is TRBV15; possibly TRBD1 for D (5 bases). The CDR3 consists of 13 residues. Germline V gene lookup returns CDR1 LNHNV and CDR2 YYDKDF (reference sequence). Trimming pared 0 bases from V and 6 bases from J, leaving 8 bases between. CDR3 in DNA: TGTGCCACCAGCAGAGAGTTGGGGGATGGCTACACCATC. Protein sequence: CATSRELGDGYTI.

This clonotype was counted ten times or more. This chain's CDR3 is CSASPGHLPQETQYF. The CDR3, as DNA: TGCAGTGCTTCACCGGGACACTTACCCCAAGAGACCCAGTACTTC. The chain has TRBV20-1 and TRBJ2-5; the D gene is possibly TRBD1 (6 bases). Trimming left V 5 bases short and J 1 base short, with 17 bases between. Germline lookup yields CDR1 DFQATT and CDR2 SNEGSKA (reference sequence). CDR3 size: 15 residues.